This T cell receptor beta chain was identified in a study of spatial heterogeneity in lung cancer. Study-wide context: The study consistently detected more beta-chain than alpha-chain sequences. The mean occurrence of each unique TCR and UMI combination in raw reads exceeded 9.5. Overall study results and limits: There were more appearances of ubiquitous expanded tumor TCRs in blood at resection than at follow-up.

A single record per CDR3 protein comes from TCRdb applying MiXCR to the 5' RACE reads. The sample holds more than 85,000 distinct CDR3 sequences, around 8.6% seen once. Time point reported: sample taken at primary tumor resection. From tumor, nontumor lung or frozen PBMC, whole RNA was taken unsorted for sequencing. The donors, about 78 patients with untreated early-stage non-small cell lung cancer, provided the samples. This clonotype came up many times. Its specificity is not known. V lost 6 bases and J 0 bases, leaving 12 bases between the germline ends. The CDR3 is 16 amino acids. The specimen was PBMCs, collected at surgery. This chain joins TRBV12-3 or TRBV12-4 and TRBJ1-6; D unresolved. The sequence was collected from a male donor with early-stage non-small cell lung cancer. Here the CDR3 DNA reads TGTGCCAGCAGGTCTTATAGGAGCTCCTATAATTCACCCCTCCACTTT. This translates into CASRSYRSSYNSPLHF.